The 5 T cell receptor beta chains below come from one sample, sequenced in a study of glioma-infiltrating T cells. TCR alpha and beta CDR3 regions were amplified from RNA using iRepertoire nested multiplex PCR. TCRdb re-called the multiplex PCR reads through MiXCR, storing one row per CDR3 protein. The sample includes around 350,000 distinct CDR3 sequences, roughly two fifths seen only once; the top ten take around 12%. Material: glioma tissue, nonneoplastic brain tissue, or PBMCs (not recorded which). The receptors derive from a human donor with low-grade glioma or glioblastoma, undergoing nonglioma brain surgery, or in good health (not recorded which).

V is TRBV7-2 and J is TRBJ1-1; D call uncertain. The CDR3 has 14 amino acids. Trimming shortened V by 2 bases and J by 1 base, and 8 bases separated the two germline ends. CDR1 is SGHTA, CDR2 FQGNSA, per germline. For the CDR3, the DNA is TGTGCCAGCAGCTTATTAGGGCCGAACACTGAAGCTTTCTTT. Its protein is CASSLLGPNTEAFF.

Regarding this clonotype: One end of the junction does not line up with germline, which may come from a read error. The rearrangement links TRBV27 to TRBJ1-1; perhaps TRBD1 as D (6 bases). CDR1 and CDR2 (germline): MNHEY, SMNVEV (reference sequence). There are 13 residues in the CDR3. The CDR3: CASSFTGHTDAFF. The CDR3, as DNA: TGTGCCAGCAGTTTTACAGGGCACACTGATGCTTTCTTT.

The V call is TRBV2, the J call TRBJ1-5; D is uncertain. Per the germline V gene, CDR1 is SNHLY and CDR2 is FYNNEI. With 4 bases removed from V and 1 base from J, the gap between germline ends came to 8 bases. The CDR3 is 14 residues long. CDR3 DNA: TGTGCCAGCAGTGGAGGTTGGAGCAATCAGCCCCAGCATTTT. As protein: CASSGGWSNQPQHF.

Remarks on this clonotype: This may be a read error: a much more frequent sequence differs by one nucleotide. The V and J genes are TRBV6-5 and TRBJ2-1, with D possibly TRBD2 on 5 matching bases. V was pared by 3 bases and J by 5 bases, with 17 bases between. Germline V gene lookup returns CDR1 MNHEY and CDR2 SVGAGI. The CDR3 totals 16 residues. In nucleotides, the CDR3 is TGTGCCAGCAGTTATAATGTAGTGGAGGTCGACAATGAGCAGTTCTTC. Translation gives CASSYNVVEVDNEQFF.

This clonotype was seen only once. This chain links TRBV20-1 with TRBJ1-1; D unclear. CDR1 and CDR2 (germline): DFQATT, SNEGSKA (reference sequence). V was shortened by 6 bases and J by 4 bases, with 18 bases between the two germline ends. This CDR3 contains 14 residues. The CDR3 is CSAPRSDRSTEAFF. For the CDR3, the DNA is TGCAGTGCCCCCCGATCTGACCGGAGCACTGAAGCTTTCTTT.